One TCR beta chain is described in this entry. The CDR3 is 12 residues long. The V gene lost 2 bases and the J gene lost 1 base, with 2 bases spanning the gap. The germline CDR1 and CDR2 sequences are SEHNR and FQNEAQ (reference sequence). Produced via immunoSEQ multiplex PCR; TCRdb's table is partial and in-frame only. The sample lists 70,000 to 75,000 clones, about 88% occurring once. The sample belongs to a study of OX40 agonist ivuxolimab in advanced cancers. Across the whole study: Those treated in dose escalation had hepatocellular carcinoma, melanoma, renal cell cancer or head and neck cancer. Among those treated, three patients had partial responses, one with hepatocellular carcinoma and two with cutaneous melanoma.

The source material was CD4+ or CD8+ T cells sorted from blood, sampled in a trial of the OX40 agonist ivuxolimab. This chain links TRBV7-9 with TRBJ1-2, with D hard to call. The sequence was collected from an adult with an advanced solid tumor such as melanoma, head and neck, liver or kidney cancer. This CDR3 reads CASSLNNYGYTF. Here the CDR3 DNA reads TGTGCCAGCAGCTTAAATAACTATGGCTACACCTTC.